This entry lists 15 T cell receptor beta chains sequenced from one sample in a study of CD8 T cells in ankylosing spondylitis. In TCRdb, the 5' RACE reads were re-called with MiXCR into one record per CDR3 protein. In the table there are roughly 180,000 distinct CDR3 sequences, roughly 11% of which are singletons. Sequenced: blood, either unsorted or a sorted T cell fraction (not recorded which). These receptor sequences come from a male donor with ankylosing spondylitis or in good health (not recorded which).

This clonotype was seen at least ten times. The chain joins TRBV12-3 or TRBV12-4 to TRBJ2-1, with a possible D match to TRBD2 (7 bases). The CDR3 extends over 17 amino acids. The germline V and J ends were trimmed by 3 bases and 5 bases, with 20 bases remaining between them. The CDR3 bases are TGTGCCAGCAGTTTGGTACGGGGGGCTGGGCAACACAATGAGCAGTTCTTC. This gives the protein CASSLVRGAGQHNEQFF.

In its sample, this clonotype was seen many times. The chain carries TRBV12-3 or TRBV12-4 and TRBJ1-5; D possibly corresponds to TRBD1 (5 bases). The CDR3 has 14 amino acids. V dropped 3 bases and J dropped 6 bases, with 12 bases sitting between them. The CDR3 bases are TGTGCCAGCAGTTTGGGGCAGGGTAGTCAGCCCCAGCATTTT. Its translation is CASSLGQGSQPQHF.

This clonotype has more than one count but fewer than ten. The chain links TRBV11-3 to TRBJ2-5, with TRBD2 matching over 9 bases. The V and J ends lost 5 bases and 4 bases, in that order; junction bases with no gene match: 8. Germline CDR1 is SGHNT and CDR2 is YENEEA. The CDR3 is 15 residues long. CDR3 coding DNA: TGTGCCAGCAGCCGTAGCCCTAGCGGGGTAGAGACCCAGTACTTC. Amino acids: CASSRSPSGVETQYF.

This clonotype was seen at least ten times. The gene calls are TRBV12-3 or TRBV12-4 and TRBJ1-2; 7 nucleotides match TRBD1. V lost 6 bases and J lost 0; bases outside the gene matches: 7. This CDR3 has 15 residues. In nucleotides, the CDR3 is TGTGCCAGCAGCATTCGGACAGGCTCTAACTATGGCTACACCTTC. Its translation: CASSIRTGSNYGYTF.

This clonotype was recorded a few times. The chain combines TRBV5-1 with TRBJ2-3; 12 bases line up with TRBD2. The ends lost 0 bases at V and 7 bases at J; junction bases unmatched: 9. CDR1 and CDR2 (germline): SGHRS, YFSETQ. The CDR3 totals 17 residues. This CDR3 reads CASSLEGLAGLSNTQYF. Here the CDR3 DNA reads TGCGCCAGCAGCTTGGAGGGACTAGCGGGTCTGTCAAATACGCAGTATTTT.

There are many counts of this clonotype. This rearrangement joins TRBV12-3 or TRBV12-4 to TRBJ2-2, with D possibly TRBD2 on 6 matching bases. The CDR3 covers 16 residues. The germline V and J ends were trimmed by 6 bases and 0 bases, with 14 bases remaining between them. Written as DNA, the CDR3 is TGTGCCAGCAGCGTCTTGGGACTTGCGAACACCGGGGAGCTGTTTTTT. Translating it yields CASSVLGLANTGELFF.

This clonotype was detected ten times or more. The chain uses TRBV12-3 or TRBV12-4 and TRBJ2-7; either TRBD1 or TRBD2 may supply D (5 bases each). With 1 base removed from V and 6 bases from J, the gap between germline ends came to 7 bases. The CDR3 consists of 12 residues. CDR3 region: CASSLVGGEQYF. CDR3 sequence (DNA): TGTGCCAGCAGTTTAGTTGGGGGCGAGCAGTACTTC.

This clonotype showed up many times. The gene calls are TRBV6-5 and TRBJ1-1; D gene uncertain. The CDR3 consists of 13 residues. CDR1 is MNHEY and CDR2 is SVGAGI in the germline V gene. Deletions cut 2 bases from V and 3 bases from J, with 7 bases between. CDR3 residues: CASSYGPYTEAFF. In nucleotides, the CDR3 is TGTGCCAGCAGTTACGGCCCGTACACTGAAGCTTTCTTT.

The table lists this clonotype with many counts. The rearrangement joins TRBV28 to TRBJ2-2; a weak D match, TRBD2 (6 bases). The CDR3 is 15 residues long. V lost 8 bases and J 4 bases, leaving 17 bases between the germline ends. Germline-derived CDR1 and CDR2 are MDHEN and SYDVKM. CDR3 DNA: TGTGCCAGCGGTCTCGTGGCGGGATCCACCGGGGAGCTGTTTTTT. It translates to CASGLVAGSTGELFF.

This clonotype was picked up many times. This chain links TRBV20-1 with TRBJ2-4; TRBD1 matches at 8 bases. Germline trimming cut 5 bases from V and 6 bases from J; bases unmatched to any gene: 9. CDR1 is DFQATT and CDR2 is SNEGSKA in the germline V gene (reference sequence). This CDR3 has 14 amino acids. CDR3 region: CSADSGTGLNIQYF. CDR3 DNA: TGCAGTGCTGACTCCGGGACAGGCCTAAACATTCAGTACTTC.

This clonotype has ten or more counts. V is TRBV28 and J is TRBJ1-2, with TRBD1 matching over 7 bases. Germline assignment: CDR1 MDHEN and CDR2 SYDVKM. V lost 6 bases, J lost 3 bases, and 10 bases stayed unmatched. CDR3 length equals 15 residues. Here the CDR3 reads CASSPGQDADYGYTF. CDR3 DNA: TGTGCCAGCAGCCCCGGACAGGACGCGGACTATGGCTACACCTTC.

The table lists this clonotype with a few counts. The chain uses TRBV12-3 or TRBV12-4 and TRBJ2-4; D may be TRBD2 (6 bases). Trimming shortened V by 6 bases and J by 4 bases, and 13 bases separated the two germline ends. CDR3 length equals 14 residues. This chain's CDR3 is CASRTTGEKNIQYF. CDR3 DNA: TGTGCCAGCAGGACAACGGGGGAAAAAAACATTCAGTACTTC.

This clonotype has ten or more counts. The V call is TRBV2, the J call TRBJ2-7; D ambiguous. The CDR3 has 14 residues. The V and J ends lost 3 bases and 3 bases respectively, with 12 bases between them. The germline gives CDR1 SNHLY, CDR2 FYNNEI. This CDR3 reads CASSDPDLDYEQYF. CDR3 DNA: TGTGCCAGCAGTGACCCGGACCTTGACTACGAGCAGTACTTC. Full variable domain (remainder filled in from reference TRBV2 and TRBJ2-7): EPEVTQTPSHQVTQMGQEVILRCVPISNHLYFYWYRQILGQKVEFLVSFYNNEISEKSEIFDDQFSVERPDGSNFTLKIRSTKLEDSAMYFCASSDPDLDYEQYFGPGTRLTVT.

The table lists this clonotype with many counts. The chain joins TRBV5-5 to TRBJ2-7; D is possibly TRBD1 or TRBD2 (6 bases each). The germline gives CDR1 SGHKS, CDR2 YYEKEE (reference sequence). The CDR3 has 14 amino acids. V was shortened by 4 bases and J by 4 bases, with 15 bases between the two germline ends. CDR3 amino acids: CASSLYGGLYEQYF. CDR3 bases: TGTGCCAGCAGCCTTTACGGGGGCCTTTACGAGCAGTACTTC.

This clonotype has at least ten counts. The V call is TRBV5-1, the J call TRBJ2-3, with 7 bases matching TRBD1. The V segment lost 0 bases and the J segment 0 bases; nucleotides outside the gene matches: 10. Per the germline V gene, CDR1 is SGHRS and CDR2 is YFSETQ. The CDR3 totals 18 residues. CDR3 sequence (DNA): TGCGCCAGCAGCTTGGGTCACAGGGGTGAACTTAGCACAGATACGCAGTATTTT. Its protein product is CASSLGHRGELSTDTQYF.